This T cell receptor (beta chain) was sequenced in a study of vaccination effects on CD4 cells after COVID-19. Overall study findings and caveats: Healthy vaccine recipients' vaccine-induced clones were almost all SARS-CoV-2 mono-reactive.

Viral peptide pools were used in the ViraFEST assay to expand antigen-specific CD4+ T cells, and sequencing came afterward. Having been cultured for under twelve days, the cells underwent CD4+ T cell isolation. Each participant was given two doses of one vaccine (BNT162b2 or mRNA-1273). Method: immunoSEQ multiplex PCR; TCRdb's copy keeps in-frame clones and lacks some. The sample yields tens of thousands of clones, roughly 80% seen once. CDR1 is LNHDA, CDR2 SQIVND, per germline (reference sequence). This CDR3 comprises 15 residues. The V end was cut by 1 base, the J end by 2 bases, with 10 bases between. Turning to this clone: The antigen is undetermined.

This clonotype was obtained from a human donor who received a COVID-19 vaccine. The source material was CD4+ T cells from PBMCs cultured with HCoV-OC43 spike peptides, sampled after COVID-19 vaccination. Indicated subset: HCoV-OC43 spike overlapping peptide pool stimulation. The J gene is TRBJ2-3, the V gene TRBV19; the D gene is possibly TRBD1 (5 bases). In DNA form, the CDR3 reads TGTGCCAGTAGTATAGTCGCAGGGTACACAGATACGCAGTATTTT. Residues: CASSIVAGYTDTQYF.